The source of this TCR beta chain is a study of Graves' ophthalmopathy and Graves' hyperthyroidism. For the study at large: Peripheral blood was gathered at the point of initial diagnosis, before any treatment started. General observations from the study: Most expanded thyroid clonotypes above 0.001 frequency also appeared in blood.

Germline values: CDR1 SQVTM, CDR2 ANQGSEA. This CDR3 is built from 14 residues. Trimming took 6 bases from V and 0 from J; bases not matched to a gene: 6. TCR beta CDR3 regions were amplified from RNA transcripts. Second-round multiplex PCR came after first-round RT-PCR with HTBI primers. TCRdb independently ran MiXCR on the multiplex PCR reads; one entry per CDR3 protein. This sample has about 210,000 distinct CDR3 sequences, with under 30% found just once. Ten or more counts support this clonotype. What it recognizes is unknown. The study excluded patients with other autoimmune diseases, uncontrolled infections, pregnancy or lactation. The evidence that diagnosis relied on was clinical symptoms, serum thyroxine, TRAb, thyroid ultrasound and orbital computed tomography.

V usage is TRBV29-1 and J usage is TRBJ2-3; the match to TRBD1 covers 7 bases. The sequencing sample was made of peripheral blood. The source of this sequence is a man aged 45 to 65 with Graves' ophthalmopathy. For the CDR3, the DNA is TGCAGCGTAGCCGGGACAGCAAGCACAGATACGCAGTATTTT. This translates into CSVAGTASTDTQYF.